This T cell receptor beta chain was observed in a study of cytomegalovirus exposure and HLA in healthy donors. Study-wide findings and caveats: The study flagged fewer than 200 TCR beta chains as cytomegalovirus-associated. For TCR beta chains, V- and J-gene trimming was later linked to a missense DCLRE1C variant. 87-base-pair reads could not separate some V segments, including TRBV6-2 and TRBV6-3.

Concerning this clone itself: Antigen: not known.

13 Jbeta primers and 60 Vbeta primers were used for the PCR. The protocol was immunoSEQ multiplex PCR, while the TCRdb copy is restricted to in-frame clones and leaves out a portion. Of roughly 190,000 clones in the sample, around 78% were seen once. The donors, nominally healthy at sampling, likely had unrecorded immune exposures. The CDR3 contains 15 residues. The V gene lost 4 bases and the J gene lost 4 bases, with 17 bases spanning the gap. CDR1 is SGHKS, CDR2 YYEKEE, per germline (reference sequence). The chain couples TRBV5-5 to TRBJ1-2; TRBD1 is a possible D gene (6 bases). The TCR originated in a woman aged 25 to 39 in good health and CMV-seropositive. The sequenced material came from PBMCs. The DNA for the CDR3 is TGTGCCAGCAGCGACTTGGGGGCAGGGGCCTATGGCTACACCTTC. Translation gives CASSDLGAGAYGYTF.